The rows below give T cell receptor beta chains drawn from one sample of a study of T-cell reconstitution after alpha-beta-depleted transplantation in children. One entry per CDR3 protein, called by TCRdb with MiXCR from the PCR reads. The profile covers 380,000 or so distinct CDR3 sequences, with 13% appearing a single time and 4.3% taken by the ten largest. This specimen consisted of PBMCs, obtained from the stem cell graft. These receptors came from a human donor who donated a stem cell graft to a child with Fanconi anemia. The CDR3 runs from the conserved cysteine through the conserved F or W. Each record gives: CDR3 protein, CDR3 DNA, clone size, V gene, D gene, J gene. A D gene is named only where the DNA matches it firmly. Only some rows state a clone size, as once, few, many or a class for expanded clones.

CDR3 protein: CASSLGTGSHTDTQYF
CDR3 DNA: TGTGCCAGCAGCTTAGGTACAGGGTCACACACAGATACGCAGTATTTT
clone size: .
V gene: TRBV7-6
D gene: .
J gene: TRBJ2-3

CDR3 protein: CASSQDSASSYEQYF
CDR3 DNA: TGTGCCAGCAGCCAAGATAGTGCCTCTTCCTACGAGCAGTACTTC
clone size: few
V gene: TRBV4-2
D gene: .
J gene: TRBJ2-7

CDR3 protein: CASSLGTGGTYEQYF
CDR3 DNA: TGTGCCAGCAGTTTGGGGACAGGGGGTACTTACGAGCAGTACTTC
clone size: many
V gene: TRBV12-3/TRBV12-4
D gene: TRBD1
J gene: TRBJ2-7

CDR3 protein: CASSENRNTEAFF
CDR3 DNA: TGCGCCAGCAGTGAAAACAGGAACACTGAAGCTTTCTTT
clone size: few
V gene: TRBV10-2
D gene: .
J gene: TRBJ1-1

CDR3 protein: CASSTGRHNEQFF
CDR3 DNA: TGTGCCAGCTCAACAGGGAGGCACAATGAGCAGTTCTTC
clone size: .
V gene: TRBV18
D gene: .
J gene: TRBJ2-1

CDR3 protein: CASSQNQQTDTQYF
CDR3 DNA: TGTGCCAGCAGCCAGAACCAACAGACAGATACGCAGTATTTT
clone size: many
V gene: TRBV5-5
D gene: .
J gene: TRBJ2-3

CDR3 protein: CSARGPGSAGGYTF
CDR3 DNA: TGCAGTGCTAGAGGGCCCGGGTCTGCGGGTGGCTACACCTTC
clone size: .
V gene: TRBV20-1
D gene: .
J gene: TRBJ1-2

CDR3 protein: CSAAEGQGLGYTF
CDR3 DNA: TGCAGTGCGGCCGAAGGCCAAGGGCTTGGCTACACCTTC
clone size: .
V gene: TRBV20-1
D gene: .
J gene: TRBJ1-2

CDR3 protein: CASLGETQYF
CDR3 DNA: TGTGCCAGCCTAGGAGAGACCCAGTACTTC
clone size: many
V gene: TRBV21-1
D gene: .
J gene: TRBJ2-5

CDR3 protein: CASSPRGQAAKNIQYF
CDR3 DNA: TGCGCCAGCAGCCCCAGAGGACAGGCGGCCAAAAACATTCAGTACTTC
clone size: .
V gene: TRBV5-1
D gene: TRBD1
J gene: TRBJ2-4

CDR3 protein: CASARGDRDTGELFF
CDR3 DNA: TGTGCCAGTGCTCGGGGGGACAGGGATACCGGGGAGCTGTTTTTT
clone size: .
V gene: TRBV19
D gene: TRBD1
J gene: TRBJ2-2

CDR3 protein: CAWSVDGETQYF
CDR3 DNA: TGTGCCTGGAGTGTGGATGGAGAGACCCAGTACTTC
clone size: few
V gene: TRBV30
D gene: .
J gene: TRBJ2-5

CDR3 protein: CASSARASGYTDTQYF
CDR3 DNA: TGTGCCAGCAGTGCTCGGGCTAGCGGGTACACAGATACGCAGTATTTT
clone size: .
V gene: TRBV12-3/TRBV12-4
D gene: TRBD2
J gene: TRBJ2-3

CDR3 protein: CASSSYRGMNTEAFF
CDR3 DNA: TGTGCCAGCAGCTCGTACAGGGGGATGAACACTGAAGCTTTCTTT
clone size: many
V gene: TRBV7-8
D gene: TRBD1
J gene: TRBJ1-1

CDR3 protein: CASSLYSNGEKLFF
CDR3 DNA: TGTGCCAGCAGTTTATATAGTAATGGAGAAAAACTGTTTTTT
clone size: .
V gene: TRBV28
D gene: .
J gene: TRBJ1-4